The 30 T cell receptor beta chains in this list originate from one sample, sequenced in a study of immune evolution from preneoplasia to lung adenocarcinoma. Using immunoSEQ multiplex PCR, the repertoire was profiled, and TCRdb retains in-frame clones only, with some absent. Among about 7,800 clones, around four fifths were seen once, and the ten largest hold 9% to 9.5%. Sequencing used FFPE minimally invasive lung adenocarcinoma tissue. These receptors originate from a donor aged 70 or over with lung adenocarcinoma.

The V call is TRBV27, the J call TRBJ2-3; no clear D. The CDR3 has 15 residues. The V gene lost 1 base and the J gene lost 2 bases, with 10 bases spanning the gap. The germline V gene encodes CDR1 MNHEY and CDR2 SMNVEV (reference sequence). The CDR3 region has the DNA TGTGCCAGCAGTTTATTGGCAATCCCCACAGATACGCAGTATTTT. Translating it yields CASSLLAIPTDTQYF.

The CDR3 protein is CASSFKRTGAAGELFF. DNA of the CDR3: TGTGCCAGCAGTTTCAAAAGGACAGGGGCCGCCGGGGAGCTGTTTTTT. The V gene is TRBV27, the J gene TRBJ2-2, with 9 bases identical to TRBD1. J was trimmed by 6 bases and V by 3 bases; bases with no gene match: 8. This CDR3 spans 16 amino acids. Germline loops: CDR1 MNHEY, CDR2 SMNVEV (reference sequence).

The J gene is TRBJ2-3, the V gene TRBV9; D is perhaps TRBD2 (6 bases). The germline V gene encodes CDR1 SGDLS and CDR2 YYNGEE. The CDR3 extends over 15 amino acids. Trimming cost V 4 bases and J 0 bases, with 12 bases left between them. The CDR3 nucleotides read TGTGCCAGCAGCCCCGGACTATCCAGCACAGATACGCAGTATTTT. Residues: CASSPGLSSTDTQYF.

V usage is TRBV19 and J usage is TRBJ2-7; tentative D call: TRBD1 (7 bases). Trimming left V 5 bases short and J 3 bases short, with 14 bases between. The CDR3 loop spans 14 amino acids. Germline CDR1 reads LNHDA; CDR2 reads SQIVND (reference sequence). The CDR3 DNA sequence: TGTGCCAGTAGTGATACAGGGGAGGTCTACGAGCAGTACTTC. Encoded protein: CASSDTGEVYEQYF.

V is TRBV7-9 and J is TRBJ2-5; D ambiguous. This CDR3 comprises 11 residues. V dropped 5 bases and J dropped 7 bases, with 8 bases sitting between them. Germline CDR1 reads SEHNR; CDR2 reads FQNEAQ (reference sequence). The CDR3 nucleotides read TGTGCCAGCAGCCCAAGGGTGACCCAGTACTTC. Its protein product is CASSPRVTQYF.

This clone was seen once. The J gene is TRBJ2-5, the V gene TRBV28; D unclear. The J call may be in error: the DNA end matches TRBJ2-7 better. This CDR3 contains 14 residues. CDR1 is MDHEN, CDR2 SYDVKM, per germline. The CDR3 is CASSLWQATYEQYF. The CDR3 DNA reads TGTGCCAGCAGTTTATGGCAGGCTACCTACGAGCAGTACTTC.

This chain links TRBV28 with TRBJ1-1; no definite D call. This CDR3 has 15 residues. V dropped 11 bases and J dropped 4 bases, with 23 bases sitting between them. Looked up from germline, CDR1 is MDHEN and CDR2 is SYDVKM. CDR3 DNA: TGTGCCTCCCGGGGTAGCGGGGTTGGGTTCACTGAAGCTTTCTTT. Translated, it gives CASRGSGVGFTEAFF.

This clone was observed a few times. The rearrangement uses TRBV10-1 and TRBJ2-1, with 8 bases fitting TRBD2. J lost 10 bases, V lost 0 bases, and 8 bases had no gene match. The length of the CDR3 is 15 residues. Germline CDR1 WNHNN, CDR2 SYGVQD (reference sequence). The DNA for the CDR3 is TGCGCCAGCAGTGAGTCGACCGGGACTAGGGACGAGCAGTTCTTC. It is translated as CASSESTGTRDEQFF.

V is TRBV2 and J is TRBJ2-3, with D unclear. This CDR3 contains 12 residues. CDR1 SNHLY and CDR2 FYNNEI come from the germline V gene. Between the trimmed V and J ends, which lost 7 bases and 3 bases, there was a span of 8 bases. The CDR3 DNA sequence: TGTGCCAGCACCTCCCGTACAGATACGCAGTATTTT. Its translation is CASTSRTDTQYF.

The chain has TRBV19 and TRBJ2-1; D possibly uses TRBD1 or TRBD2 (6 bases each). V lost 3 bases to trimming and J lost 2 bases, with 14 bases between them. CDR1 and CDR2 from the germline V gene are LNHDA and SQIVND (reference sequence). CDR3 size: 16 residues. The CDR3 here is CASSMSSGAPYNEQFF. The CDR3 DNA follows: TGTGCCAGTAGTATGAGTTCGGGGGCCCCCTACAATGAGCAGTTCTTC.

The CDR3 coding sequence is TGCGCCAGCAGCTTACGCGACCCTATGACCGGGGAGCTGTTTTTT. Its protein is CASSLRDPMTGELFF. The V call is TRBV5-1, the J call TRBJ2-2; D call uncertain. Trimming removed 2 bases from V and 5 bases from J, with 13 bases in between. Germline V gene data show CDR1 as SGHRS and CDR2 as YFSETQ. The CDR3 extends over 15 amino acids.

V usage is TRBV30 and J usage is TRBJ1-1; the D gene is possibly TRBD1 (5 bases). The V end lost 2 bases, the J end lost 9 bases, and 16 bases lay between the germline ends. Germline lookup yields CDR1 GTSNPN and CDR2 SVGIG (reference sequence). The CDR3 sequence is 13 residues long. The DNA for the CDR3 is TGTGCCTGGAGTTCGGCAGGGCGGGTTAAAGCTTTCTTT. As protein: CAWSSAGRVKAFF.

For the CDR3, the DNA is TGTGCCAGCAGCGCTCGGGGGGGGCTGGGAGAGCAGTACTTC. Residues: CASSARGGLGEQYF. This chain links TRBV9 with TRBJ2-7; 8 bases fit TRBD2. CDR1 is SGDLS and CDR2 is YYNGEE in the germline V gene. The CDR3 extends over 14 amino acids. The V and J ends lost 3 bases and 7 bases, in that order; junction bases with no gene match: 9.

This clone has just a few counts. The chain is built from TRBV15 and TRBJ2-3, with 7 bases that match TRBD1. Germline CDR1 reads LNHNV; CDR2 reads YYDKDF (reference sequence). The junction had 20 bases not matched to a gene; V was cut back by 5 bases and J by 3 bases. CDR3 length: 19 residues. In DNA form, the CDR3 reads TGTGCCACCAGCCTACCCCCCTACGTGACAGGGATCGGGACAGATACGCAGTATTTT. This gives the protein CATSLPPYVTGIGTDTQYF.

This chain connects TRBV5-1 to TRBJ1-2; tentatively, D is TRBD1 (6 bases). Germline V gene lookup returns CDR1 SGHRS and CDR2 YFSETQ. V was cut by 4 bases and J by 0 bases, with 13 bases left in between. The CDR3 has 15 residues. The CDR3 region is CASSPEGVANYGYTF. The CDR3 region has the DNA TGCGCCAGCAGCCCCGAGGGGGTGGCTAACTATGGCTACACCTTC.

This clone appeared a few times. This rearrangement joins TRBV6-5 to TRBJ2-7, with TRBD1 as a possible D gene (6 bases). Germline assignment: CDR1 MNHEY and CDR2 SVGAGI. The CDR3 consists of 14 residues. Trimming took off 6 bases at V and 2 bases at J, with 14 bases between the two ends. As DNA, the CDR3 is TGTGCCAGCAGGGACAGAAATTCTGCCTACGAGCAGTACTTC. This translates into CASRDRNSAYEQYF.

CDR3 DNA: TGTGCCAGCAGCCTAGAGCCCCCCGGTTGGGCGGGCTACACCTTC. Translating it yields CASSLEPPGWAGYTF. V is TRBV5-4 and J is TRBJ1-2; D remains ambiguous. The CDR3 contains 15 residues. With 4 bases removed from V and 8 bases from J, the gap between germline ends came to 21 bases. Germline-derived CDR1 and CDR2 are SGHNT and YYREEE (reference sequence).

The rearrangement links TRBV19 to TRBJ2-7; 10 bases agree with TRBD1. The germline CDR1 and CDR2 sequences are LNHDA and SQIVND (reference sequence). Trimming removed 1 base from V and 3 bases from J; junction bases left unmatched: 0. The CDR3 is 14 residues long. The CDR3 sequence: CASSIGTGGYEQYF. In DNA form, the CDR3 reads TGTGCCAGTAGTATAGGGACAGGGGGCTACGAGCAGTACTTC.

As DNA, the CDR3 is TGCAGCGTCCAGGACGGGATGAAGACCCAGTACTTC. This translates into CSVQDGMKTQYF. The V gene is TRBV29-1, the J gene TRBJ2-5; TRBD2 might be the D (5 bases). Germline V gives CDR1 SQVTM, CDR2 ANQGSEA. V gave up 6 bases and J gave up 6 bases, with 14 bases separating them. The CDR3 is 12 residues long.

As DNA, the CDR3 is TGTGCCAGCAGCCAAGACAGATCTAATGAAAAACTGTTTTTT. Protein sequence: CASSQDRSNEKLFF. The chain uses TRBV9 and TRBJ1-4; a possible D gene is TRBD1 (5 bases). Germline-derived CDR1 and CDR2 are SGDLS and YYNGEE. Between the trimmed V and J ends, which lost 4 bases and 3 bases, there was a span of 10 bases. The CDR3 has 14 residues.

The rearrangement links TRBV2 to TRBJ2-1, with no clear D. Trimming removed 6 bases from V and 6 bases from J, with 12 bases in between. This CDR3 has 13 amino acids. Germline-derived CDR1 and CDR2 are SNHLY and FYNNEI. CDR3 DNA: TGTGCCAGCAGCAACCGACTGTTCAATGAGCAGTTCTTC. Amino acid sequence: CASSNRLFNEQFF.

V and J are TRBV19 and TRBJ2-1, with 8 bases lining up with TRBD2. CDR3 size: 17 residues. Germline values: CDR1 LNHDA, CDR2 SQIVND (reference sequence). With 3 bases clipped from V and 3 bases from J, the junction kept 10 bases outside the gene matches. CDR3 in DNA: TGTGCCAGTAGTATGGATGAAACTAGCGGCCTCTACAATGAGCAGTTCTTC. Protein: CASSMDETSGLYNEQFF. Supplemented by reference TRBV19 and TRBJ2-1, the full variable domain reads DGGITQSPKYLFRKEGQNVTLSCEQNLNHDAMYWYRQDPGQGLRLIYYSQIVNDFQKGDIAEGYSVSREKKESFPLTVTSAQKNPTAFYLCASSMDETSGLYNEQFFGPGTRLTVL.

V gene TRBV4-1 combines with J gene TRBJ2-3, with TRBD2 identical over 12 bases. The CDR3 length is 19 residues. Per the germline V gene, CDR1 is MGHRA and CDR2 is YSYEKL. The ends lost 5 bases at V and 3 bases at J; junction bases unmatched: 15. CDR3 coding DNA: TGCGCCAGCAGCTCTTCTCCTTTACTAACTAGCGGGAGGACAGATACGCAGTATTTT. Translated, it gives CASSSSPLLTSGRTDTQYF.

The chain couples TRBV5-6 to TRBJ1-2; the D gene is possibly TRBD1 (5 bases). The CDR3 is 11 amino acids. V shed 4 bases and J shed 8 bases, with 9 bases lying between them. Germline CDR1 is SGHDT and CDR2 is YYEEEE. The CDR3 DNA follows: TGTGCCAGCAGCCGGGACGGGGGCTACACCTTC. Translating gives CASSRDGGYTF. Full variable domain (missing parts from reference TRBV5-6 and TRBJ1-2): DAGVTQSPTHLIKTRGQQVTLRCSPKSGHDTVSWYQQALGQGPQFIFQYYEEEERQRGNFPDRFSGHQFPNYSSELNVNALLLGDSALYLCASSRDGGYTFGSGTRLTVV.

In this sample, this clone turned up once. The chain couples TRBV19 to TRBJ2-7; 12 bases agree with TRBD1. The CDR3 is made up of 16 amino acids. Germline CDR1 reads LNHDA; CDR2 reads SQIVND (reference sequence). V lost 4 bases, J lost 5 bases, and 9 bases stayed unmatched. The CDR3 DNA sequence: TGTGCCAGTAGTAGAACGGGACAGGGGGCTTTACACGAGCAGTACTTC. Its translation is CASSRTGQGALHEQYF.

The V call is TRBV10-3, the J call TRBJ1-3; D remains ambiguous. The length of the CDR3 is 15 residues. The ends were cut back, 0 bases at V and 0 bases at J, with 6 bases in the middle. From germline, CDR1 is ENHRY and CDR2 SYGVKD. In DNA, the CDR3 is TGTGCCATCAGTGAGTCGGTGGACTCTGGAAACACCATATATTTT. Its translation: CAISESVDSGNTIYF.

The CDR3 bases are TGTGCCAGCAGTTATGGTCGGGGGAACACTGAAGCTTTCTTT. Translating it yields CASSYGRGNTEAFF. The J gene is TRBJ1-1, the V gene TRBV6-5; D not certain. CDR1 is MNHEY and CDR2 is SVGAGI in the germline V gene. Trimming removed 3 bases from V and 1 base from J, with 9 bases in between. The CDR3 spans 14 residues.

This clone was recorded a few times. Here the CDR3 DNA reads TGTGCCAGCAACCTCGACGGACAGGGCAATCAGCCCCAGCATTTT. Amino acids: CASNLDGQGNQPQHF. The chain uses TRBV7-6 and TRBJ1-5; 7 bases line up with TRBD1. V dropped 7 bases and J dropped 2; count of bases not matched to a gene: 8. This CDR3 is 15 amino acids long. Germline CDR1 reads SGHVS; CDR2 reads FNYEAQ.

The CDR3 is CASRQGVSTNEKLFF. CDR3 coding DNA: TGTGCCAGCAGACAGGGGGTCTCAACTAATGAAAAACTGTTTTTT. V usage is TRBV28 and J usage is TRBJ1-4; 8 bases are shared with TRBD1. The V segment lost 6 bases and the J segment 0 bases; nucleotides outside the gene matches: 3. Per the germline V gene, CDR1 is MDHEN and CDR2 is SYDVKM. This CDR3 is built from 15 residues.

The V gene is TRBV6-1, the J gene TRBJ2-2, with D possibly matching TRBD2 (7 bases). Germline CDR1 reads MNHNS; CDR2 reads SASEGT. The V gene lost 6 bases and the J gene lost 4 bases, with 15 bases spanning the gap. The CDR3 runs 15 residues. CDR3: CASRKQGGTTGELFF. As DNA, the CDR3 is TGTGCCAGCAGAAAACAGGGAGGGACCACCGGGGAGCTGTTTTTT.